This TCR beta chain was retrieved from a study of T cells in Graves' hyperthyroidism and ophthalmopathy. Study-wide context: Peripheral blood samples were taken at initial diagnosis, prior to any treatment.

RNA transcripts yielded amplified TCR beta CDR3 regions. The primer set for the first-round RT-PCR of the TCR CDR3 was HTBI. TCRdb redid the calling of the multiplex PCR reads with MiXCR, one entry per CDR3 protein. This repertoire shows 550,000 to 800,000 distinct CDR3 sequences, 15% to 20% found once; its top ten account for around a sixth. Each patient was aged 18 to 65 and had newly diagnosed hyperthyroidism of under 2 months' duration. This clonotype was seen only a few times. Its antigen is unidentified. The CDR3 runs to 16 residues. V lost 0 bases, J lost 8 bases, and 17 bases lay in between. Germline V gene data show CDR1 as SEHNR and CDR2 as FQNEAQ (reference sequence). Study conclusions and caveats: Blood held most thyroid clonotypes expanded above 0.001 frequency. The model forecast ophthalmopathy, anticipating it by a median about six months before onset.

This clonotype was sampled from a man aged 50 to 60 with Graves' hyperthyroidism. V usage is TRBV7-9 and J usage is TRBJ2-1; a weak D match, TRBD1 (6 bases). The material sequenced was blood. The CDR3 spells CASSLAGARGLHEQFF. CDR3 in DNA: TGTGCCAGCAGCTTAGCGGGGGCTCGTGGTCTCCATGAGCAGTTCTTC.